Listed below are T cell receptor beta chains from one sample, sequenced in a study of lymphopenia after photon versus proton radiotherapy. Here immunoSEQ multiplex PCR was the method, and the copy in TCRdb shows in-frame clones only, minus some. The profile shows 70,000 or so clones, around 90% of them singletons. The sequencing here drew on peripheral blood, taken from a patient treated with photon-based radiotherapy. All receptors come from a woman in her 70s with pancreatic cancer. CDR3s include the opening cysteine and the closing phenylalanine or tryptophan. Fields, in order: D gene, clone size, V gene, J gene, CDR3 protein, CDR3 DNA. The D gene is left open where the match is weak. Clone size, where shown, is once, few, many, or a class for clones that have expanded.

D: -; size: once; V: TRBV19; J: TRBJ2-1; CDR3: CASSIAGIGTEQFF; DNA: TGTGCCAGTAGTATAGCGGGAATAGGGACTGAGCAGTTCTTC
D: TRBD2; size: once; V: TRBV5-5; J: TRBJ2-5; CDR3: CASSFEGGQETQYF; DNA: TGTGCCAGCAGCTTTGAGGGAGGGCAAGAGACCCAGTACTTC
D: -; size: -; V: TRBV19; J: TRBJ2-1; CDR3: CASSTSRAGQFF; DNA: TGTGCCAGTAGTACATCGCGCGCCGGGCAGTTCTTC
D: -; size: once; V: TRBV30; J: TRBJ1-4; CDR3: CACQEGGIEKLFF; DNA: TGTGCCTGCCAGGAGGGGGGGATAGAAAAACTGTTTTTT
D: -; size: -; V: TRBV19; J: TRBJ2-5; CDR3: CASNTGAAETQYF; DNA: TGTGCCAGTAATACGGGGGCGGCGGAGACCCAGTACTTC
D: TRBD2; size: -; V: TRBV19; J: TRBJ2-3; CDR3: CASSIAGISDTQYF; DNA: TGTGCCAGTAGCATAGCGGGAATCTCAGATACGCAGTATTTT
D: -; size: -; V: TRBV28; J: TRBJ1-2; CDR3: CASRDTNYGYTF; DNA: TGTGCCAGCCGGGATACTAACTATGGCTACACCTTC
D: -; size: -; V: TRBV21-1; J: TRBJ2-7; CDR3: CASSKGNRWASGRAGYEQYF; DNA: TGTGCCAGCAGCAAAGGTAATCGTTGGGCTAGCGGGAGAGCGGGGTACGAGCAGTACTTC
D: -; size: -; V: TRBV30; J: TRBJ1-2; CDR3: CAFRPLGQLPPLGYGYTF; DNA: TGTGCCTTCCGCCCCCTTGGACAGTTACCCCCTCTAGGCTATGGCTACACCTTC
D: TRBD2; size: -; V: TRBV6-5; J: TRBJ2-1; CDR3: CASSFAGASYNEQFF; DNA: TGTGCCAGCAGTTTTGCGGGAGCCTCCTACAATGAGCAGTTCTTC
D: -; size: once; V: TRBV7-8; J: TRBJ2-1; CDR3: CASSLVGGYSYNEQFF; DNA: TGTGCCAGCAGCTTAGTAGGGGGGTACTCCTACAATGAGCAGTTCTTC
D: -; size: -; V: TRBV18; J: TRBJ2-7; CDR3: CASSPTEEREQYF; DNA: TGTGCCAGCTCACCAACGGAGGAAAGGGAGCAGTACTTC
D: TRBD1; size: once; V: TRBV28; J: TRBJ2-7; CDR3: CASSTLRGQEVYEQYF; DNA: TGTGCCAGCAGTACCCTCCGAGGACAGGAGGTCTACGAGCAGTACTTC
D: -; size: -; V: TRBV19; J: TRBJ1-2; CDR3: CASSIIRSTGNYGYTF; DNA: TGTGCCAGTAGTATAATTAGATCGACAGGAAACTATGGCTACACCTTC
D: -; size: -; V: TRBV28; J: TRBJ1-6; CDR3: CATKQDRTYNSPLHF; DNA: TGTGCCACCAAACAGGACAGAACCTATAATTCACCCCTCCACTTT
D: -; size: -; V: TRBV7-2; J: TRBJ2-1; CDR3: CASSSGARGEQFF; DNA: TGTGCCAGCAGCTCAGGGGCTCGGGGTGAGCAGTTCTTC
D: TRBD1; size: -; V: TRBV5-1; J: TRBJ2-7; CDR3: CASSSPGQGVGEQYF; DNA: TGCGCCAGCAGCTCACCGGGACAGGGGGTGGGGGAGCAGTACTTC
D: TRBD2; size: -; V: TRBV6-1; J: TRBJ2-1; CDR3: CASSEAGAPYNEQFF; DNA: TGTGCCAGCAGCGAAGCGGGAGCACCCTACAATGAGCAGTTCTTC
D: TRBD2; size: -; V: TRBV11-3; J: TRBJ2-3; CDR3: CASSLGSGSSTDTQYF; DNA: TGTGCCAGCAGCTTAGGGAGCGGGAGTAGCACAGATACGCAGTATTTT
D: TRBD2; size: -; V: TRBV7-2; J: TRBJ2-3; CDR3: CASSEGTSGARSTDTQYF; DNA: TGTGCCAGCAGCGAAGGGACTAGCGGGGCTAGAAGCACAGATACGCAGTATTTT
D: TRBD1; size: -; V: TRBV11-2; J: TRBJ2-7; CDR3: CASSDRDRVYEQYF; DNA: TGTGCCAGCAGCGACCGGGACAGGGTCTACGAGCAGTACTTC
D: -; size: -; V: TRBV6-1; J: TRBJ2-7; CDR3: CASNLDRSSYEQYF; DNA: TGTGCCAGCAATTTGGACCGGAGCTCCTACGAGCAGTACTTC
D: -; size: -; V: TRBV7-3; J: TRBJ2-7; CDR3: CASSPKVRAYEQYF; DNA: TGTGCCAGCAGCCCAAAGGTGCGCGCCTACGAGCAGTACTTC
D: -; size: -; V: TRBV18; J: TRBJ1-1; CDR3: CASSPPTGSTEAFF; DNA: TGTGCCAGCTCACCTCCGACAGGTTCCACTGAAGCTTTCTTT
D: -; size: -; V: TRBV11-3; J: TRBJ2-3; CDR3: CASTTSSDTQYF; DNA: TGTGCCAGCACTACCTCTTCAGATACGCAGTATTTT
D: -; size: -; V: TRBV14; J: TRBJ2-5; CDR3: CASSQGSGVQETQYF; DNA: TGTGCCAGCAGCCAAGGATCAGGGGTACAAGAGACCCAGTACTTC
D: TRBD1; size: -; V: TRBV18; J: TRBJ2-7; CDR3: CASSPDRGAYEQYF; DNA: TGTGCCAGCTCACCCGACAGGGGCGCGTACGAGCAGTACTTC
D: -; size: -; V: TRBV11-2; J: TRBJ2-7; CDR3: CASSFGPDYEQYF; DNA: TGTGCCAGCAGCTTTGGCCCCGACTACGAGCAGTACTTC
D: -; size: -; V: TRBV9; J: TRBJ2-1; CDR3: CASSVDDYTNEQFF; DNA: TGTGCCAGCAGCGTAGATGACTACACGAACGAGCAGTTCTTC
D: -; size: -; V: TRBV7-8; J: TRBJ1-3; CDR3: CASSLVLGTLSSGNTIYF; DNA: TGTGCCAGCAGCTTAGTGTTAGGCACACTGAGCTCTGGAAACACCATATATTTT
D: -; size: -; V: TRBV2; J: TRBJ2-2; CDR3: CASKEGYTGELFF; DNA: TGTGCCAGCAAAGAGGGCTACACCGGGGAGCTGTTTTTT
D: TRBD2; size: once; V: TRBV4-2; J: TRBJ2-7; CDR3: CASSQEAPTSGTYEQYF; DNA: TGTGCCAGCAGCCAAGAGGCCCCGACTAGCGGGACGTACGAGCAGTACTTC
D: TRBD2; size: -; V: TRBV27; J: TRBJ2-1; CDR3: CASTRGREGAYNEQFF; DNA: TGTGCCAGCACCCGAGGGCGGGAGGGAGCCTACAATGAGCAGTTCTTC
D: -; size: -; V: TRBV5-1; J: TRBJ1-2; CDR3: CASSLVGGYGYTF; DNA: TGCGCCAGCAGCTTGGTTGGGGGCTATGGCTACACCTTC
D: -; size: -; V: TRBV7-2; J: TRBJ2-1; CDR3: CASSLGVANYESSYNEQFF; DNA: TGTGCCAGCAGCTTAGGGGTAGCCAACTACGAAAGCTCCTACAATGAGCAGTTCTTC
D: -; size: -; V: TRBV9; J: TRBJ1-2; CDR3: CASSEGPGSNYGYTF; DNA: TGTGCCAGCAGCGAAGGCCCGGGGTCCAACTATGGCTACACCTTC
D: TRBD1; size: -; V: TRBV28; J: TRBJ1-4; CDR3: CASSSRQGWTGEKLFF; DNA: TGTGCCAGCAGTTCTCGACAGGGGTGGACTGGGGAAAAACTGTTTTTT
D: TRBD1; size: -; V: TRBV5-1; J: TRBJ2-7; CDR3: CASSITGTGKTYEQYF; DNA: TGCGCCAGCAGCATCACCGGGACAGGCAAGACCTACGAGCAGTACTTC